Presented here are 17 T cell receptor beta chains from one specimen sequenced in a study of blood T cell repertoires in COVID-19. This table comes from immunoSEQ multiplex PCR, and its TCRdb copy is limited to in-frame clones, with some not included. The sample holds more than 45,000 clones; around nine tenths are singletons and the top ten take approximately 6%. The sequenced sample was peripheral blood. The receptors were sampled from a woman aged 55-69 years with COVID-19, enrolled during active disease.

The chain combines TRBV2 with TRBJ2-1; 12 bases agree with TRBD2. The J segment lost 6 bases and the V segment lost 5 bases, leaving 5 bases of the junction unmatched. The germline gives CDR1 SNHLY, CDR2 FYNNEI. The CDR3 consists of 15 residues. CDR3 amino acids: CASSTTSGRGNEQFF. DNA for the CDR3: TGTGCCAGCAGTACGACTAGCGGGAGAGGCAATGAGCAGTTCTTC.

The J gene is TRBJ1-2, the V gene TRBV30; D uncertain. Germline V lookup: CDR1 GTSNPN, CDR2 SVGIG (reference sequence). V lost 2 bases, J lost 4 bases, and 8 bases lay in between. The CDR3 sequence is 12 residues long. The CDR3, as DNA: TGTGCCTGGAGTCGGGAGGGCTATGGCTACACCTTC. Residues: CAWSREGYGYTF.

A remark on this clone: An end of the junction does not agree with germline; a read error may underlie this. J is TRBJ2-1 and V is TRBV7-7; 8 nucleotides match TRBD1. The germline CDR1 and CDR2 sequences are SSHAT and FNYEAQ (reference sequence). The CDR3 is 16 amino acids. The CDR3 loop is CASSLADRDRNNEQFF. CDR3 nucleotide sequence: TGTGCTAGCAGCTTAGCGGACAGGGACCGTAACAATGAGCAGTTCTTC.

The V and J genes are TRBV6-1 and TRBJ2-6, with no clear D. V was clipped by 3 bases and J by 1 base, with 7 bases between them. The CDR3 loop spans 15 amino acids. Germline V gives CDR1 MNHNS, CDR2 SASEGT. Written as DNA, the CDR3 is TGTGCCAGCAGTGAGACGGGTTCTGGGGCCAACGTCCTGACTTTC. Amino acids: CASSETGSGANVLTF.

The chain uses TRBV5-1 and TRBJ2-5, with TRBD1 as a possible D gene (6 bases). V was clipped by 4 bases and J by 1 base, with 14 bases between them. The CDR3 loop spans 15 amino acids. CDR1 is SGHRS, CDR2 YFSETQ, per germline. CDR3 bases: TGCGCCAGCAGCGAACAGACAGGCCTCCAAGAGACCCAGTACTTC. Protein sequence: CASSEQTGLQETQYF.

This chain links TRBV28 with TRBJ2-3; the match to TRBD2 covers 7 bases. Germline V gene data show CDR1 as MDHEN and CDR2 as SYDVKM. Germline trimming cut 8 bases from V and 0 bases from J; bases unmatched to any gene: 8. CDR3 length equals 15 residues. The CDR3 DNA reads TGTGCCAGCGAAAGTACTAGCGCGAGCACAGATACGCAGTATTTT. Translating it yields CASESTSASTDTQYF.

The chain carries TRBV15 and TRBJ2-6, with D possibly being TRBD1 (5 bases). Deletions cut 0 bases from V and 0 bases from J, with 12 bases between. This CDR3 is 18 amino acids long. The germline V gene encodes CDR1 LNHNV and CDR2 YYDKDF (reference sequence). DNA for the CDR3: TGTGCCACCAGCAGAGATGCAGGGTTGGGCTCTGGGGCCAACGTCCTGACTTTC. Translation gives CATSRDAGLGSGANVLTF.

The CDR3 DNA reads TGTGCCAGCAGTAAACTGGGACACGACCAATCTTACGAGCAGTACTTC. Its protein is CASSKLGHDQSYEQYF. The chain has TRBV7-6 and TRBJ2-7; a possible D gene is TRBD1 (6 bases). CDR1 and CDR2 (germline): SGHVS, FNYEAQ. Trimming removed 6 bases at V and 4 bases at J, with 22 bases between. The CDR3 contains 16 residues. Drawing the rest from reference TRBV7-6 and TRBJ2-7, the complete variable domain is GAGVSQSPRYKVTKRGQDVALRCDPISGHVSLYWYRQALGQGPEFLTYFNYEAQQDKSGLPNDRFSAERPEGSISTLTIQRTEQRDSAMYRCASSKLGHDQSYEQYFGPGTRLTVT.

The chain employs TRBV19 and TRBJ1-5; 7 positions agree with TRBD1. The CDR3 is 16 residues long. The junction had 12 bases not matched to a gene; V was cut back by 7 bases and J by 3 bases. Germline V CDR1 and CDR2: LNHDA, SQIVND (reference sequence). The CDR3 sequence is CASTLFRDSSNQPQHF. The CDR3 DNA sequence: TGTGCCAGTACCCTTTTCCGGGACAGTTCCAATCAGCCCCAGCATTTT.

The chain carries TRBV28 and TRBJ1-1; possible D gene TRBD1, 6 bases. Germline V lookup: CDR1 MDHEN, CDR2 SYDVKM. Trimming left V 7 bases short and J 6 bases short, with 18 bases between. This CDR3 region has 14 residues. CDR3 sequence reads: CASIVPRGEPEAFF. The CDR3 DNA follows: TGTGCCAGCATAGTCCCCAGGGGTGAACCTGAAGCTTTCTTT.

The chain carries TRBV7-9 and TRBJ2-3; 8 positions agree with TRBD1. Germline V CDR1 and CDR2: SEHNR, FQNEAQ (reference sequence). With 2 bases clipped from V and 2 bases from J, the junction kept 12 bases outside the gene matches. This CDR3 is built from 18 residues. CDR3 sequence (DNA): TGTGCCAGCAGCTTAATATCTGGGGGGACAGGTGCCACAGATACGCAGTATTTT. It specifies CASSLISGGTGATDTQYF.

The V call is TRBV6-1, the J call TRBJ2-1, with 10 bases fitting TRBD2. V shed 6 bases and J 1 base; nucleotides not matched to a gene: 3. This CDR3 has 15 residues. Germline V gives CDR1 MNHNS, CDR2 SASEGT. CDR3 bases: TGTGCCAGCAGCCAGGGACTAGCGTCCTACAATGAGCAGTTCTTC. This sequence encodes CASSQGLASYNEQFF.

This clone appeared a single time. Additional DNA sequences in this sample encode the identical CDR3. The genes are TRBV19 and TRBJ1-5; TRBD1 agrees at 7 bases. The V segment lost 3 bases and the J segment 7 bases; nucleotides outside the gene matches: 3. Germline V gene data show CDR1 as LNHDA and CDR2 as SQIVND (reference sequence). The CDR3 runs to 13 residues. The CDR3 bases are TGTGCCAGTAGTATCAGGGGGGAGCAGCCCCAGCATTTT. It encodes CASSIRGEQPQHF.

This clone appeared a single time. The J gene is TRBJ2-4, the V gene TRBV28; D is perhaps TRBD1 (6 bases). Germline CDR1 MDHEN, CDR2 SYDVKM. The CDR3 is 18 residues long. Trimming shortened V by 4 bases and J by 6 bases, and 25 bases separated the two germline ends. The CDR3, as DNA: TGTGCCAGCAGTTACCTCAGGGGCCGCTCCCAGGCGGGAAACATTCAGTACTTC. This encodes CASSYLRGRSQAGNIQYF. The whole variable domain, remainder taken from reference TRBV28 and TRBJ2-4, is DVKVTQSSRYLVKRTGEKVFLECVQDMDHENMFWYRQDPGLGLRLIYFSYDVKMKEKGDIPEGYSVSREKKERFSLILESASTNQTSMYLCASSYLRGRSQAGNIQYFGAGTRLSVL.

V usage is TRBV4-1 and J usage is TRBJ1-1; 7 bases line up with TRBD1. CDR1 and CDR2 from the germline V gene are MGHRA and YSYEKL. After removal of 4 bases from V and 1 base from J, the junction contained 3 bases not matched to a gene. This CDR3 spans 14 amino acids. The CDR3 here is CASSRGQQNTEAFF. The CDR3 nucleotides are TGCGCCAGCAGCCGGGGACAGCAGAACACTGAAGCTTTCTTT.

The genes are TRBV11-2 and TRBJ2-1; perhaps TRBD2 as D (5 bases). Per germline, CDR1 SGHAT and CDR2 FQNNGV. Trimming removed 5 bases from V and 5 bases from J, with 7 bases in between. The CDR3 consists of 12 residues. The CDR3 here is CASSRGHNEQFF. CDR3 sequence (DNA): TGTGCCAGCAGCCGGGGTCACAATGAGCAGTTCTTC.

The CDR3 coding sequence is TGTGCCAGCAGTTACGATTCCCAGGATCAGCCCCAGCATTTT. It codes for CASSYDSQDQPQHF. This chain uses TRBV6-5 with TRBJ1-5; D is ambiguous. The CDR3 totals 14 residues. Germline loops: CDR1 MNHEY, CDR2 SVGAGI. The V gene lost 2 bases and the J gene lost 5 bases, with 10 bases spanning the gap.